These T cell receptor beta chains were read from a single sample in a study of control samples from healthy donors and cancer patients. Assay used: immunoSEQ multiplex PCR; TCRdb lists only in-frame clones, some missing. The table records fewer than 30,000 clones, 80% to 90% of them present only once. Sequencing was done on a sample of PBMCs. These receptors all stem from a woman in her 40s with lung cancer. Each CDR3 is given with its conserved first and last residue. D genes are given only for firm matches. Only some rows state a clone size, as once, few, many or a class for expanded clones.

clone size: .
D gene: TRBD1
V gene: TRBV5-6
J gene: TRBJ1-2
CDR3 length: 13
CDR3 protein: CASRRDRVYGYTF
CDR3 DNA: TGTGCCAGCAGGCGGGACAGGGTCTATGGCTACACCTTC

clone size: .
D gene: TRBD2
V gene: TRBV24-1
J gene: TRBJ2-2
CDR3 length: 16
CDR3 protein: CATGPTSGTNTGELFF
CDR3 DNA: TGTGCCACCGGCCCGACTAGCGGGACGAACACCGGGGAGCTGTTTTTT

clone size: .
D gene: .
V gene: TRBV5-1
J gene: TRBJ2-2
CDR3 length: 13
CDR3 protein: CASSAQNTGELFF
CDR3 DNA: TGCGCCAGCAGCGCTCAGAACACCGGGGAGCTGTTTTTT

clone size: .
D gene: .
V gene: TRBV7-9
J gene: TRBJ2-1
CDR3 length: 14
CDR3 protein: CASSLASSYNEQFF
CDR3 DNA: TGTGCCAGCAGCTTAGCGTCATCCTACAATGAGCAGTTCTTC

clone size: once
D gene: .
V gene: TRBV7-9
J gene: TRBJ2-2
CDR3 length: 14
CDR3 protein: CASSLLGDTGELFF
CDR3 DNA: TGTGCCAGCAGTCTACTGGGGGACACCGGGGAGCTGTTTTTT

clone size: .
D gene: .
V gene: TRBV1
J gene: TRBJ2-3
CDR3 length: 15
CDR3 protein: CTSRYLAGGQDTQYF
CDR3 DNA: TGCACCAGCAGATACCTAGCGGGGGGGCAAGATACGCAGTATTTT

clone size: .
D gene: TRBD1
V gene: TRBV11-3
J gene: TRBJ2-1
CDR3 length: 16
CDR3 protein: CASSVDRDLSYNEQFF
CDR3 DNA: TGTGCCAGCAGCGTCGACAGGGACCTCTCCTACAATGAGCAGTTCTTC

clone size: few
D gene: TRBD1
V gene: TRBV6-1
J gene: TRBJ1-2
CDR3 length: 15
CDR3 protein: CASSDLQGLGYGYTF
CDR3 DNA: TGTGCCAGCAGTGACCTACAGGGGCTCGGCTATGGCTACACCTTC

clone size: .
D gene: .
V gene: TRBV7-9
J gene: TRBJ1-1
CDR3 length: 13
CDR3 protein: CASSLAGTYEAFF
CDR3 DNA: TGTGCCAGCAGCTTAGCAGGGACCTATGAAGCTTTCTTT

clone size: .
D gene: .
V gene: TRBV5-6
J gene: TRBJ1-2
CDR3 length: 17
CDR3 protein: CASSLAPPGKGGYGYTF
CDR3 DNA: TGTGCCAGCAGCTTGGCACCTCCCGGCAAAGGTGGCTATGGCTACACCTTC

clone size: .
D gene: .
V gene: TRBV5-6
J gene: TRBJ1-1
CDR3 length: 15
CDR3 protein: CASSYSRTENTEAFF
CDR3 DNA: TGTGCCAGCAGCTATTCTCGGACCGAGAACACTGAAGCTTTCTTT

clone size: .
D gene: TRBD1
V gene: TRBV4-1
J gene: TRBJ2-3
CDR3 length: 15
CDR3 protein: CASSQRGQVMGTQYF
CDR3 DNA: TGCGCCAGCAGCCAACGGGGACAGGTAATGGGTACGCAGTATTTT

clone size: .
D gene: TRBD1
V gene: TRBV30
J gene: TRBJ1-1
CDR3 length: 10
CDR3 protein: CAWAGGLAFF
CDR3 DNA: TGTGCCTGGGCAGGGGGTTTAGCTTTCTTT

clone size: .
D gene: .
V gene: TRBV28
J gene: TRBJ2-7
CDR3 length: 10
CDR3 protein: CASSGYEQYF
CDR3 DNA: TGTGCCAGCAGTGGGTACGAGCAGTACTTC

clone size: .
D gene: TRBD2
V gene: TRBV30
J gene: TRBJ2-7
CDR3 length: 11
CDR3 protein: CAWSVAGKQYF
CDR3 DNA: TGTGCCTGGAGTGTAGCGGGGAAGCAGTACTTC

clone size: .
D gene: .
V gene: TRBV7-8
J gene: TRBJ2-3
CDR3 length: 13
CDR3 protein: CASSLNREGTQYF
CDR3 DNA: TGTGCCAGCAGCTTGAACAGGGAGGGCACGCAGTATTTT

clone size: .
D gene: TRBD2
V gene: TRBV4-2
J gene: TRBJ2-3
CDR3 length: 15
CDR3 protein: CASSQQAGGPDTQYF
CDR3 DNA: TGTGCCAGCAGCCAACAAGCGGGGGGGCCAGATACGCAGTATTTT

clone size: .
D gene: .
V gene: TRBV4-1
J gene: TRBJ1-3
CDR3 length: 15
CDR3 protein: CASSPQVLSGNTIYF
CDR3 DNA: TGCGCCAGCAGCCCACAGGTCCTCTCTGGAAACACCATATATTTT

clone size: .
D gene: .
V gene: TRBV20-1
J gene: TRBJ2-3
CDR3 length: 14
CDR3 protein: CSASLRGSTDTQYF
CDR3 DNA: TGCAGTGCTAGTCTGCGGGGAAGCACAGATACGCAGTATTTT

clone size: .
D gene: .
V gene: TRBV7-3
J gene: TRBJ1-4
CDR3 length: 15
CDR3 protein: CASSLTGQFAEKLFF
CDR3 DNA: TGTGCCAGCAGCCTAACAGGGCAGTTCGCGGAAAAACTGTTTTTT